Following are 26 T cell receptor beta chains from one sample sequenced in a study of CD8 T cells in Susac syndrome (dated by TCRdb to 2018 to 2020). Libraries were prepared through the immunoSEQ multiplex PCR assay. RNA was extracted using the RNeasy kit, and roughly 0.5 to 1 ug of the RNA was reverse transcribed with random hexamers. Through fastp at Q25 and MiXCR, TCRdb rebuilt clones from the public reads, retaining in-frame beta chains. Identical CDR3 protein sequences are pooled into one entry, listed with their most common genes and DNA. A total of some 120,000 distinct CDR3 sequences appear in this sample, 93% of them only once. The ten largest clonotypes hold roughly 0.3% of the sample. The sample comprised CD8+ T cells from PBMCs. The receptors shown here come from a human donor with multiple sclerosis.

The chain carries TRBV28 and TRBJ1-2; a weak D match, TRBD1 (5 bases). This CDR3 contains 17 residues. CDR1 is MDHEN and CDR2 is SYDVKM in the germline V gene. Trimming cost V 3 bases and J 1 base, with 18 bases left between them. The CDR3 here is CASSFGTGHFLNYGYTF. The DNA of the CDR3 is TGTGCCAGCAGTTTTGGTACAGGTCACTTCCTTAACTATGGCTACACCTTC.

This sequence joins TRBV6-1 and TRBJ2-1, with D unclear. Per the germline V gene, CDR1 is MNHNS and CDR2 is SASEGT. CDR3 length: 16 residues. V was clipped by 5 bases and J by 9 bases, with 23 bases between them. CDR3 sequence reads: CASSPLSLAVGTEQFF. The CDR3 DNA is TGTGCCAGCAGTCCCCTATCGTTGGCCGTTGGCACTGAGCAGTTCTTC.

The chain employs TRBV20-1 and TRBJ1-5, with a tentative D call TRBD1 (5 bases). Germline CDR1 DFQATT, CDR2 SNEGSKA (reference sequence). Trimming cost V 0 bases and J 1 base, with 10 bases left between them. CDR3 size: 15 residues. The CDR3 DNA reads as TGCAGTGCTAGAGATAGTTGGGACAGCAATCAGCCCCAGCATTTT. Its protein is CSARDSWDSNQPQHF.

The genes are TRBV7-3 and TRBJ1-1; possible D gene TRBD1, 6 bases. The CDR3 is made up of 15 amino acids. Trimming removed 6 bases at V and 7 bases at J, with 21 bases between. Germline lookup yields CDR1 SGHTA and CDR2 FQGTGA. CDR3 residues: CASRRDPGDKHEAFF. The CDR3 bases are TGTGCCAGCAGACGAGACCCCGGGGACAAACATGAAGCTTTCTTT.

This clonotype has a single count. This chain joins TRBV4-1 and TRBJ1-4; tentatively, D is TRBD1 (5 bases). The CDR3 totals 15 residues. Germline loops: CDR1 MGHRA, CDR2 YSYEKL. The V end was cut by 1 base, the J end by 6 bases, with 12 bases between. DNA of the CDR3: TGCGCCAGCAGCCAAGGGGGACCGGGTCATGAAAAACTGTTTTTT. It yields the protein CASSQGGPGHEKLFF.

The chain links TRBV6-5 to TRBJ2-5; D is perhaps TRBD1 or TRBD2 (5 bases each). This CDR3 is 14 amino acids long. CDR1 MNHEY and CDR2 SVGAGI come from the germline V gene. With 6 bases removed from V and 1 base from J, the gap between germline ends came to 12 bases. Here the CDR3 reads CASSYLRGQETQYF. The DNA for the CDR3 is TGTGCCAGCAGCTACCTGAGGGGCCAAGAGACCCAGTACTTC.

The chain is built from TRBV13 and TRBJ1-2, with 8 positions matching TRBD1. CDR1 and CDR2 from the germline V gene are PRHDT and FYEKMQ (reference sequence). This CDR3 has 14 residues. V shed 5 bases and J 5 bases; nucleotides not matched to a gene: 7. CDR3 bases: TGTGCCAGCAGCCAGGGGGCGGCGGCGTATGGCTACACCTTC. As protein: CASSQGAAAYGYTF.

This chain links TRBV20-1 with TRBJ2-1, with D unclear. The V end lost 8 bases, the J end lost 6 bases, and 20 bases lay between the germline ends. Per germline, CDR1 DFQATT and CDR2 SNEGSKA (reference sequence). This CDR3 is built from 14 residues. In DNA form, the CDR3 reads TGCAGTCTTAGTCCCGCCGGGTTGGTCAATGAGCAGTTCTTC. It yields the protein CSLSPAGLVNEQFF.

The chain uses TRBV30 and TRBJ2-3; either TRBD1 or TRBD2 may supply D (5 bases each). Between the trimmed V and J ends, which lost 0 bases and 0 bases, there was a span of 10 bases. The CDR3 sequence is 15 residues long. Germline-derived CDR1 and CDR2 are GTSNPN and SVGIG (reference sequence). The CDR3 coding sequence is TGTGCCTGGAGTGTTGAGGGGCCAAGCACAGATACGCAGTATTTT. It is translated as CAWSVEGPSTDTQYF.

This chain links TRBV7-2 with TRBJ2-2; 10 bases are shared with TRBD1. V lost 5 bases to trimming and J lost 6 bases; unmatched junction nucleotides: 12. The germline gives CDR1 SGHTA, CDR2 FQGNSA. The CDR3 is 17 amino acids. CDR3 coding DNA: TGTGCCAGCAGCCCAGACTCCGGGACAGGGGCGGCCGGGGAGCTGTTTTTT. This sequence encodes CASSPDSGTGAAGELFF.

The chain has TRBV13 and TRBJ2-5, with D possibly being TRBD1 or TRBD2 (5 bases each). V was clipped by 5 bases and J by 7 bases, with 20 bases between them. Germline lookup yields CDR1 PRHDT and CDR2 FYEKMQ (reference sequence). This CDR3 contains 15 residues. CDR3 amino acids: CASSNYGASRGTQYF. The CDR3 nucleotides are TGTGCCAGCAGCAACTACGGGGCCTCTCGGGGGACCCAGTACTTC.

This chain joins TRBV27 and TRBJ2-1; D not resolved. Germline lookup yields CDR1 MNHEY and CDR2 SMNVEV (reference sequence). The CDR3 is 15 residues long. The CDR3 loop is CATKPESYSYNEQFF. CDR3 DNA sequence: TGTGCGACCAAGCCGGAGAGCTACTCCTACAATGAGCAGTTCTTC.

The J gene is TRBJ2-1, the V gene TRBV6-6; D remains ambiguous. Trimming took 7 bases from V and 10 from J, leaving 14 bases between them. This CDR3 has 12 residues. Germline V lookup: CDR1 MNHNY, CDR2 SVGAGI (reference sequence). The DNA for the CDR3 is TGTGCCAGCACCGACCTAGTATGGGAGCAGTTCTTC. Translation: CASTDLVWEQFF.

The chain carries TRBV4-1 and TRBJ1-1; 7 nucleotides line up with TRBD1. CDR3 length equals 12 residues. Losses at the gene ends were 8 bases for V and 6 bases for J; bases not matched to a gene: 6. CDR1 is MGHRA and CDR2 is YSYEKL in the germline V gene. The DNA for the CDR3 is TGCGCCAGCGGACAGGCTTGGGCTGAAGCTTTCTTT. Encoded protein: CASGQAWAEAFF.

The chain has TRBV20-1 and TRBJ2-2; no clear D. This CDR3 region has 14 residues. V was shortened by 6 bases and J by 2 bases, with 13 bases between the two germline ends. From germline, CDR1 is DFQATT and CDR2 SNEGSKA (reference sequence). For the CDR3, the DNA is TGCAGTGCCCTCTCCGGCTTCAACACCGGGGAGCTGTTTTTT. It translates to CSALSGFNTGELFF.

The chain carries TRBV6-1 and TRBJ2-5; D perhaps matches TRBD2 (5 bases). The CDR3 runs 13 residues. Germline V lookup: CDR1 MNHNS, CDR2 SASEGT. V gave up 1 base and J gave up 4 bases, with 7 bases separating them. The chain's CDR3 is CASSEEGRETQYF. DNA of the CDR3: TGTGCCAGCAGTGAAGAAGGGAGAGAGACCCAGTACTTC.

The CDR3 here is CARGVWGTEAFF. The DNA for the CDR3 is TGTGCCAGGGGCGTGTGGGGCACTGAAGCTTTCTTT. The chain joins TRBV2 to TRBJ1-1; D unclear. The CDR3 sequence is 12 residues long. Germline CDR1 reads SNHLY; CDR2 reads FYNNEI. Trimming took 9 bases from V and 4 from J, leaving 12 bases between them.

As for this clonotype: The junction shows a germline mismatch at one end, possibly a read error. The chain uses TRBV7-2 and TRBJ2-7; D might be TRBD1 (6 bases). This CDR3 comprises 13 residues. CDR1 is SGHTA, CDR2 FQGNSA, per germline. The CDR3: CAKSGTDSSRQDF. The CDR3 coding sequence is TGTGCCAAATCCGGGACGGACAGCTCTCGGCAGGACTTC.

The CDR3 here is CASSLQPQSGRSSYNEQFF. DNA of the CDR3: TGTGCCAGCAGCCTCCAGCCCCAAAGCGGGCGTAGCTCCTACAATGAGCAGTTCTTC. V is TRBV7-9 and J is TRBJ2-1; the D gene is possibly TRBD2 (6 bases). Trimming took off 5 bases at V and 0 bases at J, with 23 bases between the two ends. The germline V gene encodes CDR1 SEHNR and CDR2 FQNEAQ (reference sequence). The CDR3 covers 19 residues.

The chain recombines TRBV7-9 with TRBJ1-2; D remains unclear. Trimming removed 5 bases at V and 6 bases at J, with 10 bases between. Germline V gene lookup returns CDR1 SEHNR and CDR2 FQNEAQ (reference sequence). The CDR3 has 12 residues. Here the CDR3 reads CASSAGRNGYTF. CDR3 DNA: TGTGCCAGCAGCGCCGGGAGGAATGGCTACACCTTC.

The CDR3 DNA is TGTGCCTGGAGTGGGGGCGCGAACACTGAAGCTTTCTTT. This encodes CAWSGGANTEAFF. The rearrangement joins TRBV30 to TRBJ1-1, with TRBD1 as a possible D gene (5 bases). The length of the CDR3 is 13 residues. Trimming took off 1 base at V and 1 base at J, with 7 bases between the two ends. CDR1 and CDR2 (germline): GTSNPN, SVGIG (reference sequence). The entire variable domain, with the rest obtained from reference TRBV30 and TRBJ1-1, is as follows: SQTIHQWPATLVQPVGSPLSLECTVEGTSNPNLYWYRQAAGRGLQLLFYSVGIGQISSEVPQNLSASRPQDRQFILSSKKLLLSDSGFYLCAWSGGANTEAFFGQGTRLTVV.

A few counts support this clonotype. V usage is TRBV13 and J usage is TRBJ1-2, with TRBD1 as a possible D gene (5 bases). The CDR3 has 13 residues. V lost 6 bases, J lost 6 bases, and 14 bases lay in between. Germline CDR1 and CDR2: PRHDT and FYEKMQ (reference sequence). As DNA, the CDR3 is TGTGCCAGCAGGGACACCGGCGTGGATGGCTACACCTTC. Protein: CASRDTGVDGYTF.

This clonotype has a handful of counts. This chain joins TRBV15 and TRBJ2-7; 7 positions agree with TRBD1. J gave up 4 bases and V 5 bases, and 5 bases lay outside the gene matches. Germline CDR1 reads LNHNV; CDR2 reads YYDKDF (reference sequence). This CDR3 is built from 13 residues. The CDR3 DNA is TGTGCCACCAGCCCCCGGGACAGATACGAGCAGTACGTC. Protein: CATSPRDRYEQYV.

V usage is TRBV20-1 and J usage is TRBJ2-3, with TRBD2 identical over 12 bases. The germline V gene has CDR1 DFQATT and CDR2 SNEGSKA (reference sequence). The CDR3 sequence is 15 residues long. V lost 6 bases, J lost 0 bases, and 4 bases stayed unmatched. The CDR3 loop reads CSAAGLAGSTDTQYF. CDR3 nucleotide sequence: TGCAGTGCCGCTGGACTAGCGGGAAGCACAGATACGCAGTATTTT.

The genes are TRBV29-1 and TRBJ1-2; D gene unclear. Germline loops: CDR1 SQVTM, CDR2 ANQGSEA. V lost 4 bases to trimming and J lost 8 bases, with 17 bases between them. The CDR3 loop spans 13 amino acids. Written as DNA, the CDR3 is TGCAGCGTTGTACCCGACGGCCGAAGAGGCTACACCTTC. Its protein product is CSVVPDGRRGYTF.

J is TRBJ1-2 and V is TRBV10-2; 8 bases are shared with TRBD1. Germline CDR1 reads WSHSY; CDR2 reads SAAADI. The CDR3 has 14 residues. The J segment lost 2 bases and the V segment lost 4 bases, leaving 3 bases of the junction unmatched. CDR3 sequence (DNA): TGCGCCAGCAGTGGACAGGGGCCGAACTATGGCTACACCTTC. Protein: CASSGQGPNYGYTF.